The 19 T cell receptor beta chains in this list originate from one sample, sequenced in a study. A single record per CDR3 protein comes from TCRdb applying MiXCR to the 5' RACE reads. This table has about 42,000 distinct CDR3 sequences, around 20% appearing once. Treg sorting used a CD4+CD25+CD127-/low gate. Sequencing was done on a sample of Tregs sorted from blood. Receptors were obtained from a female donor with breast cancer.

This clonotype appeared once. A junction boundary mismatches the germline segment, possibly from a read error. V and J are TRBV5-1 and TRBJ2-2; D might be TRBD1 (6 bases). The CDR3 contains 13 residues. Germline V lookup: CDR1 SGHRS, CDR2 YFSETQ. The CDR3 here is CASYTQGTGELLF. In nucleotides, the CDR3 is TGCGCCAGCTATACACAGGGCACCGGGGAGCTGCTTTTT.

This clonotype was counted a few times. Being one base from a much bigger clone, this may be a read error. This chain connects TRBV6-5 to TRBJ2-7; 7 bases line up with TRBD2. The germline CDR1 and CDR2 sequences are MNHEY and SVGAGI. CDR3 size: 13 residues. CDR3 DNA: TGTGCCACCACCGGGGGGAGTGGCGACGAGCAGCACTTC. Translating gives CATTGGSGDEQHF.

This clonotype was counted many times. V is TRBV20-1 and J is TRBJ2-1; possible D gene TRBD2, 7 bases. V lost 7 bases, J lost 9 bases, and 19 bases lay in between. The CDR3 covers 13 residues. CDR1 DFQATT and CDR2 SNEGSKA come from the germline V gene (reference sequence). CDR3 in DNA: TGCAGTGTAAAGGAGGGAGGGGGGGGTGAGCAGTTCTTC. Translating gives CSVKEGGGGEQFF.

The chain couples TRBV12-3 or TRBV12-4 to TRBJ2-1; no definite D call. The V end was cut by 6 bases, the J end by 5 bases, with 8 bases between. The length of the CDR3 is 12 residues. The CDR3 bases are TGTGCCAGCAGGGACCTGAACAATGAGCAGTTCTTC. Amino acid sequence: CASRDLNNEQFF.

V gene TRBV9 combines with J gene TRBJ2-1; 8 bases line up with TRBD2. Looked up from germline, CDR1 is SGDLS and CDR2 is YYNGEE. With V trimmed by 4 bases and J by 7 bases, 4 bases remained unmatched. This CDR3 has 13 amino acids. CDR3 residues: CASSSSGGNEQFF. The CDR3 DNA follows: TGTGCCAGCAGCTCATCGGGGGGGAATGAGCAGTTCTTC. Full variable domain (missing parts from reference TRBV9 and TRBJ2-1): DSGVTQTPKHLITATGQRVTLRCSPRSGDLSVYWYQQSLDQGLQFLIQYYNGEERAKGNILERFSAQQFPDLHSELNLSSLELGDSALYFCASSSSGGNEQFFGPGTRLTVL.

The chain combines TRBV6-6 with TRBJ2-1; D is undetermined. Germline assignment: CDR1 MNHNY and CDR2 SVGAGI (reference sequence). V lost 8 bases, J lost 4 bases, and 12 bases lay in between. The CDR3 covers 13 residues. The CDR3 sequence is CASLSPTYNEQFF. The CDR3 region has the DNA TGTGCCAGCCTCTCCCCAACTTACAATGAGCAGTTCTTC.

The genes are TRBV7-9 and TRBJ2-1; possible D gene TRBD2, 6 bases. The CDR3 loop spans 16 amino acids. From germline, CDR1 is SEHNR and CDR2 FQNEAQ (reference sequence). V was pared by 0 bases and J by 1 base, with 10 bases between. Written as DNA, the CDR3 is TGTGCCAGCAGCTTAGCGGATAGCGGATCCTACAATGAGCAGTTCTTC. Translating it yields CASSLADSGSYNEQFF.

This chain joins TRBV5-6 and TRBJ2-7; 13 bases line up with TRBD2. The V gene's germline CDR1 is SGHDT and CDR2 YYEEEE. CDR3 length: 14 residues. J lost 3 bases, V lost 3 bases, and 0 bases had no gene match. CDR3: CASSWTSGSYEQYF. Here the CDR3 DNA reads TGTGCCAGCAGCTGGACTAGCGGGAGCTACGAGCAGTACTTC.

The genes are TRBV2 and TRBJ2-5; a weak D match, TRBD2 (5 bases). This CDR3 has 13 amino acids. Trimming removed 8 bases at V and 7 bases at J, with 17 bases between. Looked up from germline, CDR1 is SNHLY and CDR2 is FYNNEI. CDR3 loop: CASRSGFGGTQYF. DNA for the CDR3: TGTGCCAGCCGATCCGGGTTTGGAGGGACCCAGTACTTC.

This clonotype was recorded at least ten times. The V call is TRBV11-3, the J call TRBJ2-1, with no clear D. Trimming removed 3 bases at V and 0 bases at J, with 6 bases between. The germline V gene has CDR1 SGHNT and CDR2 YENEEA. This CDR3 is 14 amino acids long. The CDR3 sequence is CASSFGGSYNEQFF. The CDR3 DNA reads as TGTGCCAGCAGCTTCGGTGGCTCCTACAATGAGCAGTTCTTC.

This clonotype was recorded at least ten times. The chain couples TRBV6-5 to TRBJ1-4; D unclear. The CDR3 spans 16 residues. With 0 bases removed from V and 8 bases from J, the gap between germline ends came to 16 bases. CDR1 MNHEY and CDR2 SVGAGI come from the germline V gene. The CDR3 DNA is TGTGCCAGCAGTTACTCGATATCTGGGATAGGGGAAAAACTGTTTTTT. Its translation is CASSYSISGIGEKLFF.

This chain uses TRBV20-1 with TRBJ1-2; a possible D gene is TRBD1 (6 bases). CDR1 is DFQATT, CDR2 SNEGSKA, per germline (reference sequence). V was cut by 5 bases and J by 3 bases, with 31 bases left in between. The CDR3 totals 19 residues. CDR3 residues: CSADYIGTRESLTDYGYTF. The CDR3 region has the DNA TGCAGTGCTGACTATATAGGGACAAGGGAATCTCTGACCGACTATGGCTACACCTTC.

The chain employs TRBV5-1 and TRBJ2-1; 7 bases fit TRBD2. V shed 4 bases, J shed 5 bases, and the junction held 9 bases outside the gene matches. This CDR3 comprises 15 residues. CDR1 SGHRS and CDR2 YFSETQ come from the germline V gene. The CDR3 sequence: CASSPVLAVNNEQFF. In DNA form, the CDR3 reads TGCGCCAGCAGCCCCGTGCTAGCGGTGAACAATGAGCAGTTCTTC.

As regards this clonotype: Possible read error: a much larger clone is one base away. This rearrangement joins TRBV10-3 to TRBJ2-2, with unresolved D. Trimming cost V 11 bases and J 7 bases, with 17 bases left between them. The germline V gene encodes CDR1 ENHRY and CDR2 SYGVKD. This CDR3 region has 13 residues. The CDR3 loop is CAFTDERSGELFF. In DNA form, the CDR3 reads TGTGCCTTCACCGATGAGAGAAGCGGGGAGCTGTTTTTT.

J is TRBJ2-1 and V is TRBV5-8, with D maybe TRBD2 (6 bases). V was clipped by 4 bases and J by 1 base, with 9 bases between them. The CDR3 has 14 residues. Germline V gene data show CDR1 as SGHTS and CDR2 as YDEGEE. In nucleotides, the CDR3 is TGTGCCAGCAGCGTCGGGAGTTCCTACAATGAGCAGTTCTTC. Protein product: CASSVGSSYNEQFF.

The CDR3 spells CASSRHVNTDTQYF. The CDR3 DNA is TGCGCCAGCAGCCGACATGTCAACACAGATACGCAGTATTTT. The V and J genes are TRBV4-1 and TRBJ2-3; no clear D. Trimming pared 4 bases from V and 2 bases from J, leaving 10 bases between. Germline CDR1 is MGHRA and CDR2 is YSYEKL. This CDR3 is built from 14 residues.

This clonotype was found once. The CDR3 loop is CASSQPERTDQPQHF. DNA of the CDR3: TGCGCCAGCAGCCAACCGGAACGGACGGATCAGCCCCAGCATTTT. This chain joins TRBV4-1 and TRBJ1-5, with D unclear. Germline CDR1 MGHRA, CDR2 YSYEKL. The CDR3 is made up of 15 amino acids. Trimming took 2 bases from V and 5 from J, leaving 13 bases between them.

Note on this clonotype: Being one base from a much bigger clone, this may be a read error. The rearrangement uses TRBV4-1 and TRBJ1-2; the D is unclear. The CDR3 consists of 14 residues. V was clipped by 4 bases and J by 0 bases, with 9 bases between them. Looked up from germline, CDR1 is MGHRA and CDR2 is YSYEKL. The CDR3 spells CASSRGLANYGYTF. CDR3 in DNA: TGCGCCAGCAGCCGAGGGTTAGCTAACTATGGCTACACCTTC.

The CDR3 DNA follows: TGTGCCAGCAGCTTGGTGGACACTGAAGCTTTCTTT. This sequence encodes CASSLVDTEAFF. The chain joins TRBV5-6 to TRBJ1-1; D unclear. Germline CDR1 is SGHDT and CDR2 is YYEEEE. The CDR3 totals 12 residues. V shed 0 bases and J shed 3 bases, with 3 bases lying between them.